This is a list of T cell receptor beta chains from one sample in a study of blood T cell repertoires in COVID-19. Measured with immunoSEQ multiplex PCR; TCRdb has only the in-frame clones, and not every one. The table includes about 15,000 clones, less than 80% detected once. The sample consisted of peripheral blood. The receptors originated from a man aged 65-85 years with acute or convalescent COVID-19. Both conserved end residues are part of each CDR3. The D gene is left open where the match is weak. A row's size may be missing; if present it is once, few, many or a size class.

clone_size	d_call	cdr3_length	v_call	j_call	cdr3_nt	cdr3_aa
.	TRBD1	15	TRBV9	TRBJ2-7	TGTGCCAGCAGCGTAGGGAGGACAGGGGCCTACGAGCAGTACTTC	CASSVGRTGAYEQYF
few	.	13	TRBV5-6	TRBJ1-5	TGTGCCAGCAGCTTAAGGGAGAATCAGCCCCAGCATTTT	CASSLRENQPQHF
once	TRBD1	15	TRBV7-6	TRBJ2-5	TGTGCCAGCAGCCCCCCGGGACAGGGTATGGAGACCCAGTACTTC	CASSPPGQGMETQYF
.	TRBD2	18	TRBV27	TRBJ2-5	TGTGCCAGCAGTCCTCGGACTAGCGGGGGGCCACGAAAAGAGACCCAGTACTTC	CASSPRTSGGPRKETQYF
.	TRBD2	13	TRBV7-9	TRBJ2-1	TGTGCCAGCACCACGGGGGGTTTAGGGGAGCAGTTCTTC	CASTTGGLGEQFF
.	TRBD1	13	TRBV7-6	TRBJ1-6	TGTGCCAGCAGCGGGACAGGGAATTCACCCCTCCACTTT	CASSGTGNSPLHF
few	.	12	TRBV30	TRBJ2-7	TGTGCCTGGAGTGTACAGGGTTACGAGCAGTACTTC	CAWSVQGYEQYF
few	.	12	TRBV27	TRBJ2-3	TGTGCCAGCAGCCCCCGGGGAGTTACGCAGTATTTT	CASSPRGVTQYF
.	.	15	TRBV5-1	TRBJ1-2	TGCGCCAGCAGCTTGGAGGCAGGGGCAAACTATGGCTACACCTTC	CASSLEAGANYGYTF
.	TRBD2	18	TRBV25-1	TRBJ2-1	TGTGCCAGCAGTGCCCCTTTGGCGGGAGGGTGGTCCTACAATGAGCAGTTCTTC	CASSAPLAGGWSYNEQFF
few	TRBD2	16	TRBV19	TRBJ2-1	TGTGCCAGTAGTGAGACTAGCAGTTCGGGGCTCAATGAGCAGTTCTTC	CASSETSSSGLNEQFF
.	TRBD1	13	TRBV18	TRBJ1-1	TGTGCCAGCTCAGACAGGGCCGACACTGAAGCTTTCTTT	CASSDRADTEAFF
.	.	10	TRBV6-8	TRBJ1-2	TGTGCCAATCTCAGGGCTGGCTACACCTTC	CANLRAGYTF
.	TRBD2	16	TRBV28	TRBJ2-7	TGTGCCAGCAGCCCCCTAGCGGCGTCCCACTCCTACGAGCAGTACTTC	CASSPLAASHSYEQYF
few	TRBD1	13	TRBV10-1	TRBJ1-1	TGCGCCAGCAGTGCGAGGACAGGGACTGAAGCTTTCTTT	CASSARTGTEAFF
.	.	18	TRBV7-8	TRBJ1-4	TGTGCCAGCAGCGACCGGGACAACCAGGCCCCTTATAATGAAAAACTGTTTTTT	CASSDRDNQAPYNEKLFF
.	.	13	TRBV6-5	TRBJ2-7	TGTGCCAGCACCGATGGGGCGCCCTACGAGCAGTACTTC	CASTDGAPYEQYF
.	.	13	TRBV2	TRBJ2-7	TGTGCCAGCAGTGGGGACTCTGCCTACGAGCAGTACTTC	CASSGDSAYEQYF
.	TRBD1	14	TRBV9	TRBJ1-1	TGTGCCAGCACCTCGGACAGGCCGAACACTGAAGCTTTCTTT	CASTSDRPNTEAFF
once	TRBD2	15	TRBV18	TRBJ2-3	TGTGCCAGCTCACCGGGACTAGCGGGAGAAGATACGCAGTATTTT	CASSPGLAGEDTQYF
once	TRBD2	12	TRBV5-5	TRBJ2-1	TGTGCCAGCAGCTTGGGGGAGGGGCTATGGTTCTTC	CASSLGEGLWFF
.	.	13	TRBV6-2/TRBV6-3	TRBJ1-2	TGTGCCAGCAGTCTGACAGACGCATATGGCTACACCTTC	CASSLTDAYGYTF
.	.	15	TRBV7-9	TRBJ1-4	TGTGCCAGCAGCTTAGCATGGGGGGCTAATGAAAAACTGTTTTTT	CASSLAWGANEKLFF
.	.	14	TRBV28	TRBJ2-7	TGTGCCAGCAGTTCCCCGACAAGGACCTACGAGCAGTACTTC	CASSSPTRTYEQYF
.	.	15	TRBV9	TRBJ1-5	TGTGCCAGCAGCGTAGACGGGACTGGCAATCAGCCCCAGCATTTT	CASSVDGTGNQPQHF
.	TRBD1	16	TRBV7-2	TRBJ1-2	TGTGCCAGCAGTCAACACACAATCAGGGGGCTAGATGGCTACACCTTC	CASSQHTIRGLDGYTF
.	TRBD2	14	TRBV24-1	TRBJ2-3	TGTGCCACCAGAGGACTAGATAGCACAGATACGCAGTATTTT	CATRGLDSTDTQYF
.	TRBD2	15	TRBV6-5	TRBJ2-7	TGTGCCAGCAGCGCCCGGACTAGCGGGAGGAGAGAGCAGTACTTC	CASSARTSGRREQYF
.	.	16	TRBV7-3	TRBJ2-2	TGTGCCAGCAGCTTAGGGGGCAGTTCGAGGAGCGGGGAGCTGTTTTTT	CASSLGGSSRSGELFF
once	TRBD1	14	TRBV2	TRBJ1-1	TGTGCCAGCGGGGGACAGGGACTAGACACTGAAGCTTTCTTT	CASGGQGLDTEAFF
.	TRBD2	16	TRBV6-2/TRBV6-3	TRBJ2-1	TGTGCCAGCAGTTACCAGACTAGCGGGAGGGGCAATGAGCAGTTCTTC	CASSYQTSGRGNEQFF
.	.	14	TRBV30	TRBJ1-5	TGTGCCTGGAGTGGGGCTGTCATTAATCAGCCCCAGCATTTT	CAWSGAVINQPQHF
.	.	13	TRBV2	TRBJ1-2	TGTGCCAGCAGTGACAGGGGTAACTATGGCTACACCTTC	CASSDRGNYGYTF
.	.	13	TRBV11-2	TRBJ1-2	TGTGCCAGCAGCACCACAGGGTTCGTTGGCTACACCTTC	CASSTTGFVGYTF
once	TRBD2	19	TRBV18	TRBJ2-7	TGTGCCAGCTCTTCGGCCGGGACAGAGGGACTAGCGGGAATCTACGAGCAGTACTTC	CASSSAGTEGLAGIYEQYF
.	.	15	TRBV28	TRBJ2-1	TGTGCCAGCATTGGGGCGGGGATCTCCTACAATGAGCAGTTCTTC	CASIGAGISYNEQFF
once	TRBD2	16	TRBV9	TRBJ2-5	TGTGCCAGCAGCGTAGCTGGGCTAGCGGGAATAGAGACCCAGTACTTC	CASSVAGLAGIETQYF
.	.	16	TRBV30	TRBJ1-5	TGTGCCTGGAGTCCTACAGGCGTTTATAGCAATCAGCCCCAGCATTTT	CAWSPTGVYSNQPQHF
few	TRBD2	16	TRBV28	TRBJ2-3	TGTGCCAGCAGTTTCGGACTAGCGATTAGCACAGATACGCAGTATTTT	CASSFGLAISTDTQYF
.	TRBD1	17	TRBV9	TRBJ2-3	TGTGCCAGCAGCACCGGCCTAAAGACAGGGGCGACAGATACGCAGTATTTT	CASSTGLKTGATDTQYF
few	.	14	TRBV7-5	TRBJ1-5	TGTGCCAGAAGCTTTAGCGGGGACAATCAGCCCCAGCATTTT	CARSFSGDNQPQHF
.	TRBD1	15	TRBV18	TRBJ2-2	TGTGCCAGCTCACCGCACCCTACAGGGGCCGGGGAGCTGTTTTTT	CASSPHPTGAGELFF
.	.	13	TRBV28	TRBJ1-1	TGTGCCAGCAGTCCAGGGTACCACACTGAAGCTTTCTTT	CASSPGYHTEAFF